Each of the 26 T cell receptor beta chains below was sequenced from the same sample in a study of shared clonotypes between healthy human individuals. Sequencing was performed with immunoSEQ multiplex PCR; in TCRdb, only in-frame clones are kept and a portion is missing. The sample lists about 2.4 million clones; approximately 94% were seen once. Source material: naive CD4+ T cells sorted from blood. Subset given: CD45RA+ positively selected. These receptors were obtained from a man aged 18-30 years in good health.

V usage is TRBV19 and J usage is TRBJ1-1; D perhaps matches TRBD1 (6 bases). The CDR3 has 13 residues. V lost 0 bases and J 11 bases, leaving 13 bases between the germline ends. Germline V gene lookup returns CDR1 LNHDA and CDR2 SQIVND (reference sequence). Here the CDR3 reads CASSIDVTGIAFF. CDR3 coding DNA: TGTGCCAGTAGTATAGATGTAACAGGGATTGCTTTCTTT.

This sequence joins TRBV30 and TRBJ2-3, with TRBD2 as a possible D gene (6 bases). Looked up from germline, CDR1 is GTSNPN and CDR2 is SVGIG (reference sequence). The V end was cut by 2 bases, the J end by 5 bases, with 11 bases between. The CDR3 sequence is 13 residues long. CDR3 coding DNA: TGTGCCTGGAGTCCCGGGAGAGGAGATACGCAGTATTTT. Translated, it gives CAWSPGRGDTQYF.

This chain links TRBV7-2 with TRBJ2-3; D unresolved. Trimming cost V 1 base and J 6 bases, with 14 bases left between them. Per germline, CDR1 SGHTA and CDR2 FQGNSA. The CDR3 runs to 15 residues. Here the CDR3 DNA reads TGTGCCAGCAGCTTAGAACCAGGCGGTTTCGATACGCAGTATTTT. This encodes CASSLEPGGFDTQYF. The variable domain in full, with the rest retrieved from reference TRBV7-2 and TRBJ2-3, is GAGVSQSPSNKVTEKGKDVELRCDPISGHTALYWYRQSLGQGLEFLIYFQGNSAPDKSGLPSDRFSAERTGGSVSTLTIQRTQQEDSAVYLCASSLEPGGFDTQYFGPGTRLTVL.

V usage is TRBV6-4 and J usage is TRBJ1-5; D not resolved. Trimming left V 6 bases short and J 4 bases short, with 13 bases between. CDR1 is MRHNA and CDR2 is SNTAGT in the germline V gene. The CDR3 runs 14 residues. CDR3 coding DNA: TGTGCCAGCAGCACCGGACCCAATAATCAGCCCCAGCATTTT. Its translation is CASSTGPNNQPQHF.

J is TRBJ2-7 and V is TRBV29-1; D is possibly TRBD1 (6 bases). The CDR3 loop spans 12 amino acids. The germline V gene has CDR1 SQVTM and CDR2 ANQGSEA. V lost 6 bases to trimming and J lost 1 base, with 10 bases between them. DNA for the CDR3: TGCAGCGTGAGGACAGATTCCTACGAGCAGTACTTC. Its protein product is CSVRTDSYEQYF.

The V gene is TRBV5-1, the J gene TRBJ1-1; the D gene is possibly TRBD1 (5 bases). CDR1 is SGHRS and CDR2 is YFSETQ in the germline V gene. V was clipped by 0 bases and J by 0 bases, with 12 bases between them. CDR3 size: 16 residues. DNA for the CDR3: TGCGCCAGCAGCTTGGGGGGGACGTCGGTGAACACTGAAGCTTTCTTT. It yields the protein CASSLGGTSVNTEAFF.

DNA of the CDR3: TGCAGCGTTGCCACAGGGGGCACTACAGATACGCAGTATTTT. Its protein is CSVATGGTTDTQYF. The V gene is TRBV29-1, the J gene TRBJ2-3; 9 nucleotides match TRBD1. Trimming cost V 4 bases and J 3 bases; bases outside gene matches: 5. The germline V gene has CDR1 SQVTM and CDR2 ANQGSEA. This CDR3 has 14 residues.

The chain joins TRBV6-1 to TRBJ2-1; D perhaps matches TRBD2 (6 bases). Trimming cost V 1 base and J 6 bases, with 13 bases left between them. The CDR3 has 15 amino acids. Germline assignment: CDR1 MNHNS and CDR2 SASEGT. The CDR3 DNA sequence: TGTGCCAGCAGTGAAGGGAGGGCAGGGTTCAATGAGCAGTTCTTC. Residues: CASSEGRAGFNEQFF.

Details on this clone: Other DNA sequences in the same sample also yield this CDR3. V is TRBV7-9 and J is TRBJ2-7, with 7 bases aligning to TRBD1. The CDR3 is 14 residues long. V was pared by 2 bases and J by 4 bases, with 5 bases of the junction left unmatched. CDR1 and CDR2 from the germline V gene are SEHNR and FQNEAQ (reference sequence). The CDR3 nucleotides are TGTGCCAGCAGCTTAAGACAGGGTAGTTACGAGCAGTACTTC. Translated: CASSLRQGSYEQYF.

The chain joins TRBV5-1 to TRBJ1-6; 9 bases fit TRBD1. The CDR3 has 17 amino acids. V shed 5 bases and J 3 bases; nucleotides not matched to a gene: 9. Germline-derived CDR1 and CDR2 are SGHRS and YFSETQ. The CDR3 loop reads CASRGRTGDLYNSPLHF. In nucleotides, the CDR3 is TGCGCCAGCAGGGGAAGGACAGGGGACCTCTATAATTCACCCCTCCACTTT.

The chain carries TRBV6-6 and TRBJ1-5; 7 bases align to TRBD1. The V and J ends lost 6 bases and 0 bases, in that order; junction bases with no gene match: 8. Germline CDR1 MNHNY, CDR2 SVGAGI (reference sequence). The CDR3 sequence is 16 residues long. In nucleotides, the CDR3 is TGTGCCAGCAGAACCGCGGGGACAGATAGCAATCAGCCCCAGCATTTT. Translation gives CASRTAGTDSNQPQHF.

The chain links TRBV9 to TRBJ1-2, with a tentative D call TRBD1 (6 bases). The CDR3 has 13 residues. V dropped 4 bases and J dropped 2 bases, with 9 bases sitting between them. Looked up from germline, CDR1 is SGDLS and CDR2 is YYNGEE. In nucleotides, the CDR3 is TGTGCCAGCAGCTCGAGGGGGAACTATGGCTACACCTTC. As protein: CASSSRGNYGYTF.

This clone was counted once. Other DNA sequences within the sample encode an identical CDR3. The V call is TRBV9, the J call TRBJ2-5; 11 bases map to TRBD2. This CDR3 has 15 amino acids. Germline-derived CDR1 and CDR2 are SGDLS and YYNGEE. V lost 3 bases, J lost 1 base, and 2 bases stayed unmatched. CDR3 in amino acids: CASSATSGGQETQYF. In nucleotides, the CDR3 is TGTGCCAGCAGCGCCACTAGCGGGGGCCAAGAGACCCAGTACTTC.

The chain joins TRBV19 to TRBJ2-7; D remains ambiguous. CDR1 and CDR2 (germline): LNHDA, SQIVND (reference sequence). CDR3 size: 12 residues. CDR3 in amino acids: CPIRHSSYEQYF. CDR3 bases: TGTCCCATAAGACACTCCTCCTACGAGCAGTACTTC. Looking up the rest from reference TRBV19 and TRBJ2-7 gives the full variable domain: DGGITQSPKYLFRKEGQNVTLSCEQNLNHDAMYWYRQDPGQGLRLIYYSQIVNDFQKGDIAEGYSVSREKKESFPLTVTSAQKNPTAFYLCPIRHSSYEQYFGPGTRLTVT.

A remark on this clone: At the DNA level, this CDR3 is encoded by other sequences in the same sample as well. V usage is TRBV5-1 and J usage is TRBJ1-5; D is undetermined. Looked up from germline, CDR1 is SGHRS and CDR2 is YFSETQ. The V gene lost 0 bases and the J gene lost 1 base, with 5 bases spanning the gap. This CDR3 comprises 14 residues. The CDR3, as DNA: TGCGCCAGCAGCTTGGGCGGGAGCAATCAGCCCCAGCATTTT. It codes for CASSLGGSNQPQHF.

The V call is TRBV27, the J call TRBJ2-1; TRBD2 matches 12 bases. The CDR3 is 18 amino acids. With V trimmed by 3 bases and J by 0 bases, 6 bases remained unmatched. Germline V gene sequence: CDR1 MNHEY, CDR2 SMNVEV (reference sequence). CDR3 region: CASSFGLAGGPSYNEQFF. The CDR3 region has the DNA TGTGCCAGCAGTTTTGGGCTAGCGGGGGGGCCCTCCTACAATGAGCAGTTCTTC.

The CDR3 DNA follows: TGTGCCACCCTTCCCATGGGACAGTATAACTATGGCTACACCTTC. Translating gives CATLPMGQYNYGYTF. The chain is built from TRBV19 and TRBJ1-2; 7 bases map to TRBD1. The CDR3 has 15 amino acids. J gave up 1 base and V 10 bases, and 12 bases lay outside the gene matches. CDR1 LNHDA and CDR2 SQIVND come from the germline V gene (reference sequence).

J is TRBJ1-1 and V is TRBV28, with D unresolved. V lost 3 bases and J lost 1, with 9 bases in between. Germline CDR1 and CDR2: MDHEN and SYDVKM. The CDR3 loop spans 14 amino acids. The CDR3 bases are TGTGCCAGCAGTTTGATCCAGCCGAACACTGAAGCTTTCTTT. Translating gives CASSLIQPNTEAFF.

This rearrangement joins TRBV27 to TRBJ1-2; TRBD1 is a possible D gene (5 bases). The CDR3 is 14 residues long. CDR1 is MNHEY, CDR2 SMNVEV, per germline (reference sequence). Trimming removed 2 bases at V and 11 bases at J, with 18 bases between. CDR3 protein: CASSLSPNTGGYTF. CDR3 nucleotide sequence: TGTGCCAGCAGTTTAAGCCCCAATACAGGTGGTTACACCTTC.

The genes are TRBV9 and TRBJ2-3; D unclear. CDR3 size: 15 residues. The germline V and J ends were trimmed by 0 bases and 2 bases, with 10 bases remaining between them. CDR1 and CDR2 (germline): SGDLS, YYNGEE. The DNA of the CDR3 is TGTGCCAGCAGCGTAGAAAGGGCCCTCACAGATACGCAGTATTTT. Protein: CASSVERALTDTQYF.

V usage is TRBV6-6 and J usage is TRBJ2-7; 10 nucleotides line up with TRBD1. Germline loops: CDR1 MNHNY, CDR2 SVGAGI (reference sequence). Trimming removed 4 bases from V and 7 bases from J; junction bases left unmatched: 7. The CDR3 is 14 residues long. The CDR3 DNA reads TGTGCCAGCAGTTGGGGGACAGGGGTAGAGGAGCAGTACTTC. It codes for CASSWGTGVEEQYF.

V gene TRBV6-1 combines with J gene TRBJ1-5, with D perhaps TRBD1 (6 bases). Germline CDR1 reads MNHNS; CDR2 reads SASEGT. There are 13 residues in the CDR3. Deletions cut 7 bases from V and 3 bases from J, with 10 bases between. In DNA, the CDR3 is TGTGCCAGCAAAAGGACAGTCAATCAGCCCCAGCATTTT. Translating it yields CASKRTVNQPQHF.

The chain uses TRBV30 and TRBJ2-1; 9 bases align to TRBD2. V lost 5 bases to trimming and J lost 0 bases; unmatched junction nucleotides: 2. The germline CDR1 and CDR2 sequences are GTSNPN and SVGIG (reference sequence). CDR3 size: 14 residues. The CDR3 loop is CAWRLADSYNEQFF. In DNA, the CDR3 is TGTGCCTGGCGACTAGCGGACTCCTACAATGAGCAGTTCTTC.

This clone has only one observation. This chain joins TRBV27 and TRBJ2-3; TRBD2 is a possible D gene (7 bases). Germline V gives CDR1 MNHEY, CDR2 SMNVEV (reference sequence). This CDR3 comprises 15 residues. Trimming cost V 5 bases and J 1 base, with 13 bases left between them. The CDR3 loop reads CASSLVRGRTDTQYF. CDR3 DNA: TGTGCCAGCAGTCTCGTGCGGGGGCGCACAGATACGCAGTATTTT.

This rearrangement joins TRBV9 to TRBJ2-1, with 7 bases identical to TRBD2. V lost 2 bases and J lost 2; bases outside the gene matches: 4. Germline loops: CDR1 SGDLS, CDR2 YYNGEE. The CDR3 loop spans 15 amino acids. CDR3 loop: CASSVLGGTYNEQFF. In nucleotides, the CDR3 is TGTGCCAGCAGCGTCCTCGGGGGGACCTACAATGAGCAGTTCTTC.

The CDR3 DNA reads TGTGCCAGCTGGGCGGGGACAGCAGGCCAAGAGACCCAGTACTTC. This sequence encodes CASWAGTAGQETQYF. The chain carries TRBV28 and TRBJ2-5, with TRBD1 as a possible D gene (7 bases). Germline lookup yields CDR1 MDHEN and CDR2 SYDVKM. This CDR3 has 15 amino acids. Trimming shortened V by 8 bases and J by 1 base, and 17 bases separated the two germline ends.